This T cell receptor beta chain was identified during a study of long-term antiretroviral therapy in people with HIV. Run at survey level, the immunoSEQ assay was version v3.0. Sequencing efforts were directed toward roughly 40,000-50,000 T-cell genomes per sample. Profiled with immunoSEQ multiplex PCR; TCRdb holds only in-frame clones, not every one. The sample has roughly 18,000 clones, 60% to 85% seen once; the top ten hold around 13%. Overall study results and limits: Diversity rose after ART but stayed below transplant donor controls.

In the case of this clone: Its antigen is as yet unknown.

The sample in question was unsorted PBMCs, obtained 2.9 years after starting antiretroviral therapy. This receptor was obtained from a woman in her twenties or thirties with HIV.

The CDR3 nucleotides read TGTGCCAGCTCACAGGGGGATTATCAGCCCCAGCATTTT. Translated, it gives CASSQGDYQPQHF. J is TRBJ1-5 and V is TRBV2, with TRBD1 identical over 8 bases. Per the germline V gene, CDR1 is SNHLY and CDR2 is FYNNEI. Trimming removed 8 bases from V and 5 bases from J; junction bases left unmatched: 5. This CDR3 region has 13 residues. The whole variable domain, filled in from reference TRBV2 and TRBJ1-5, reads EPEVTQTPSHQVTQMGQEVILRCVPISNHLYFYWYRQILGQKVEFLVSFYNNEISEKSEIFDDQFSVERPDGSNFTLKIRSTKLEDSAMYFCASSQGDYQPQHFGDGTRLSIL.